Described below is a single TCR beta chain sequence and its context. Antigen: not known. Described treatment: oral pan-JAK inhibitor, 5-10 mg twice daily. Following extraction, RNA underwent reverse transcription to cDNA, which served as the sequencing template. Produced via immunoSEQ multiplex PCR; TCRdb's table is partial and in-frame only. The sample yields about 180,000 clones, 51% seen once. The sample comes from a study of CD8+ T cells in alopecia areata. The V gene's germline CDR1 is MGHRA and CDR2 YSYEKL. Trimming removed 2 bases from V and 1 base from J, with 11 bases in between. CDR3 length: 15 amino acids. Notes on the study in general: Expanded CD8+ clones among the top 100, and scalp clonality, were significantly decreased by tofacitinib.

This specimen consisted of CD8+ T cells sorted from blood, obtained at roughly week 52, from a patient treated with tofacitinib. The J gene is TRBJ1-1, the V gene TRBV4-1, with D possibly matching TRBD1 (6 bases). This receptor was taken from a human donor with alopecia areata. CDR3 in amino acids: CASSQPTTGNTEAFF. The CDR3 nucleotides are TGCGCCAGCAGCCAACCAACGACAGGGAACACTGAAGCTTTCTTT.